The present T cell receptor beta chain was sequenced within a study of cytomegalovirus exposure and HLA in healthy donors. Study-wide results and limits: In vitro, three CMV-associated chains proved specific for CMV antigens. According to a later analysis, donors in an Asian-associated ancestry cluster reportedly had fewer N-insertions than the roughly 640-donor mean. HLA alleles were associated with some 17,000 TCR beta sequences in a later analysis at 0.05 false discovery rate.

The CDR3 extends over 14 amino acids. Trimming shortened V by 7 bases and J by 0 bases, and 10 bases separated the two germline ends. Looked up from germline, CDR1 is LNHDA and CDR2 is SQIVND (reference sequence). Concerning this clone: Its specificity is not known.

Use of 60 Vbeta and 13 Jbeta primers characterized the PCR. Some clones are missing from TCRdb's copy, which holds only in-frame ones; the method was immunoSEQ multiplex PCR. Seen here are 37,000 or so clones, over 70% observed once, and the top ten hold 6.3%. The sequenced material came from PBMCs. The chain is built from TRBV19 and TRBJ1-3; no definite D call. This sequence originates from a young man in good health and CMV-seronegative. Here the CDR3 DNA reads TGTGCCAGTATGATGCGGGCCTCTGGAAACACCATATATTTT. It is translated as CASMMRASGNTIYF.